The TCR beta chain described here comes from a study of T cells after yellow fever vaccination. Overall study results and limits: Clonotypes found in both CD4 and CD8 compartments made up a small share. Secondary responses were weaker yet peaked faster, day 5 versus 15. Subsequent booster samples again held most clones from primary vaccination (96% CD4, nearly 90% CD8).

Template switching by 5'RACE produced TCR cDNA, adding a universal primer site and UMIs. TCRdb analysed the 5' RACE reads with MiXCR anew, one entry per CDR3 protein. This repertoire shows more than 65,000 distinct CDR3 sequences, 4.5% to 7.5% found once; its top ten account for roughly 2.3%. This clonotype was seen repeatedly, ten times or more. Its antigen is unidentified. The CDR3 is 16 amino acids. CDR1 and CDR2 (germline): MGHDK, SYGVNS. V was cut by 2 bases and J by 1 base, with 11 bases left in between. This specimen was CD4+ T cells sorted from PBMCs, taken approximately 16 days after the first yellow fever vaccination. This receptor was identified in a man younger than 35 who received the YFV17D yellow fever vaccine. The chain uses TRBV25-1 and TRBJ2-2; no clear D. CDR3 DNA: TGTGCCAGCAGTGAAGTATACGGCCAGAACACCGGGGAGCTGTTTTTT. This codes for CASSEVYGQNTGELFF.